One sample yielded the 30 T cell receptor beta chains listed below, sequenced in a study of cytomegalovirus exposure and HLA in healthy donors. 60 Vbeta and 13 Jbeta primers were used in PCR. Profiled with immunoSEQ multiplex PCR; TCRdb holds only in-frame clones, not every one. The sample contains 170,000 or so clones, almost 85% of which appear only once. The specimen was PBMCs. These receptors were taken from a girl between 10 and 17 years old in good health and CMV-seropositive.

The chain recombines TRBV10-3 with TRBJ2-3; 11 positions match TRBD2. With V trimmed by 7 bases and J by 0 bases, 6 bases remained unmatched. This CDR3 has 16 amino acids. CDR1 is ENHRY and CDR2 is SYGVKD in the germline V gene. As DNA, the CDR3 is TGTGCCATCACCTCACTAGCGGGAGACAGCACAGATACGCAGTATTTT. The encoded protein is CAITSLAGDSTDTQYF.

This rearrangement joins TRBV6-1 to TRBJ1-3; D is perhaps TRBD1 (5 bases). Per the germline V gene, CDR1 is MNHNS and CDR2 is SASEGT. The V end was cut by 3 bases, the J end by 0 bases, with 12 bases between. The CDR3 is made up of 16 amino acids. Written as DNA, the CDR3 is TGTGCCAGCAGTGAGCCAGGGTCTGCCTCTGGAAACACCATATATTTT. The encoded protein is CASSEPGSASGNTIYF.

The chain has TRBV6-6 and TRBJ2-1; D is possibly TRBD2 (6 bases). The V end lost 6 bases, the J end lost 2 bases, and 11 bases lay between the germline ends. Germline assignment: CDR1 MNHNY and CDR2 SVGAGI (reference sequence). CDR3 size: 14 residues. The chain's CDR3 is CASSPGGTYNEQFF. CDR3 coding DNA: TGTGCCAGCAGCCCAGGAGGGACCTACAATGAGCAGTTCTTC.

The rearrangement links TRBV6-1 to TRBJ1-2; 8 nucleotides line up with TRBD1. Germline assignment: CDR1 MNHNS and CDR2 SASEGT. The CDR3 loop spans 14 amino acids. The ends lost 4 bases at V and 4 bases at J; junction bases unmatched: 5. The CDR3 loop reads CASSVLTGGYGYTF. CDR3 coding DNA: TGTGCCAGCAGTGTACTAACAGGGGGCTATGGCTACACCTTC.

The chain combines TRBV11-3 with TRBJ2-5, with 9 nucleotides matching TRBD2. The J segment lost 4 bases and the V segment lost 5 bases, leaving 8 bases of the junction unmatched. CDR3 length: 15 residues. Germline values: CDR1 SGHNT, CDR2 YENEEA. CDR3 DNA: TGTGCCAGCAGCCCAACGGGACTAGCAGGAGAGACCCAGTACTTC. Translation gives CASSPTGLAGETQYF.

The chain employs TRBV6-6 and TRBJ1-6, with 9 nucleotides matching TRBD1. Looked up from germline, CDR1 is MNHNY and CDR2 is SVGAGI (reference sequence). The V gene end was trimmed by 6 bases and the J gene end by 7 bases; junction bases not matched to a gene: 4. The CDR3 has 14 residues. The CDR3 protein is CASSGQGMNSPLHF. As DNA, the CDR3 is TGTGCCAGCAGCGGACAGGGGATGAATTCACCCCTCCACTTT.

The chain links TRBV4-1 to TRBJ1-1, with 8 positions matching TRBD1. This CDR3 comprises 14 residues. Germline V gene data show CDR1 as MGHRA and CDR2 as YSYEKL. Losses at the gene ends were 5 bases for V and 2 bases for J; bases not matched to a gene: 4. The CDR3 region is CASSADRGNTEAFF. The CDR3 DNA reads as TGCGCCAGCAGCGCAGACAGGGGAAACACTGAAGCTTTCTTT.

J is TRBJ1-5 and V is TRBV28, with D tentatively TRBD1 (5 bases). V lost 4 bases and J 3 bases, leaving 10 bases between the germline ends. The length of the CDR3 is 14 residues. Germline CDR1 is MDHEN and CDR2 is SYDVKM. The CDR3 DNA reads TGTGCCAGCAGTTCCTCAGGGAACAATCAGCCCCAGCATTTT. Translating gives CASSSSGNNQPQHF. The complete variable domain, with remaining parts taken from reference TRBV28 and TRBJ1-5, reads DVKVTQSSRYLVKRTGEKVFLECVQDMDHENMFWYRQDPGLGLRLIYFSYDVKMKEKGDIPEGYSVSREKKERFSLILESASTNQTSMYLCASSSSGNNQPQHFGDGTRLSIL.

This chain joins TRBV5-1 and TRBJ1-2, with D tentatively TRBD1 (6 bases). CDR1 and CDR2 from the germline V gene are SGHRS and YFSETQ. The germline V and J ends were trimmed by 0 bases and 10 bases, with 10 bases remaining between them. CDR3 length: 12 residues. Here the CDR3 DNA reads TGCGCCAGCAGCTTGGAGGACAGTGTCTACACCTTC. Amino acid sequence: CASSLEDSVYTF.

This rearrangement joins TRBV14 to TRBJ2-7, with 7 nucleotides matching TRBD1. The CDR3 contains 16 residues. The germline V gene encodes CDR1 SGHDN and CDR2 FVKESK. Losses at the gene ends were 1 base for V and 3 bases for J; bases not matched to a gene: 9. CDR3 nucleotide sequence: TGTGCCAGCAGCCAAGTGGGAATTCGGGACAGCTACGAGCAGTACTTC. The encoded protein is CASSQVGIRDSYEQYF.

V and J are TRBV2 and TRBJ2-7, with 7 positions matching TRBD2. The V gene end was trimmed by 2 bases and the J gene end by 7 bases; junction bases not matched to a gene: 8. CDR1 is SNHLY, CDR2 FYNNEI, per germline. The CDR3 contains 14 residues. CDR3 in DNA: TGTGCCAGCAGTGAACGTACTAGCGCCGGAGAGCAGTACTTC. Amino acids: CASSERTSAGEQYF.

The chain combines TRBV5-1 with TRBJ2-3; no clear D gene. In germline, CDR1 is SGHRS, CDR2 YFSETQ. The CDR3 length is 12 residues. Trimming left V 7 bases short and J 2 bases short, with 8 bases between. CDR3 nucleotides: TGCGCCAGCGCACCTAACACAGATACGCAGTATTTT. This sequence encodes CASAPNTDTQYF.

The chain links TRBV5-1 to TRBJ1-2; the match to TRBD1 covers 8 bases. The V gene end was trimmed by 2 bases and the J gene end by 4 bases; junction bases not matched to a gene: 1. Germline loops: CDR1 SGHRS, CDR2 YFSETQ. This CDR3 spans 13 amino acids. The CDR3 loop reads CASSFDRGYGYTF. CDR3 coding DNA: TGCGCCAGCAGCTTTGACAGGGGCTATGGCTACACCTTC.

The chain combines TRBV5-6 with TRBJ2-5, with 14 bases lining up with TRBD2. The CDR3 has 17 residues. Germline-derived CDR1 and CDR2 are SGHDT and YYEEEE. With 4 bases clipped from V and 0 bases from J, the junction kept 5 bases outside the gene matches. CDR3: CASSHRTSGGYQETQYF. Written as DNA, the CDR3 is TGTGCCAGCAGCCACCGGACTAGCGGGGGGTACCAAGAGACCCAGTACTTC.

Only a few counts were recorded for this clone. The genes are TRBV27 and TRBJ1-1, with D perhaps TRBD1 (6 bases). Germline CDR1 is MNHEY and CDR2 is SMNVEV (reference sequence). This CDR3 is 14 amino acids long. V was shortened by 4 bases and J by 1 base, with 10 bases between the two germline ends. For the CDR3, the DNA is TGTGCCAGCAGTTCACAGGGTACGAACACTGAAGCTTTCTTT. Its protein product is CASSSQGTNTEAFF.

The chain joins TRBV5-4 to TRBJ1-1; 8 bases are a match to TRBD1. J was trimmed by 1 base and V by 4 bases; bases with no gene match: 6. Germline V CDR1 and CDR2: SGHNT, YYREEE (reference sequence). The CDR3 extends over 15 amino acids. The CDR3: CASSQRTGKNTEAFF. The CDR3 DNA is TGTGCCAGCAGCCAAAGGACAGGGAAGAACACTGAAGCTTTCTTT.

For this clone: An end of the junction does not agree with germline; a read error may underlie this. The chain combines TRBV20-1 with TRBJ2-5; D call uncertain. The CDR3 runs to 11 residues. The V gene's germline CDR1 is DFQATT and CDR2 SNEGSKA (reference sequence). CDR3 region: CSASHGEIQYF. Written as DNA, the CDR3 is TGCAGTGCTAGCCACGGAGAGATCCAGTACTTC.

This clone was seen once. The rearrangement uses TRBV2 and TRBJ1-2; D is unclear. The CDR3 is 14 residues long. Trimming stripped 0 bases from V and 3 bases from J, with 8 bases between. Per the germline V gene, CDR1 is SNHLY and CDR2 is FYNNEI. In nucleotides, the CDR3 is TGTGCCAGCAGTGAAGCTGGCGGGGACTATGGCTACACCTTC. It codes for CASSEAGGDYGYTF.

The CDR3 coding sequence is TGCGCCAGCAGCTTGGTGGCGGGGGACTATGAGCAGTTCTTC. It yields the protein CASSLVAGDYEQFF. The rearrangement links TRBV5-1 to TRBJ2-1, with TRBD2 identical over 7 bases. The J segment lost 8 bases and the V segment lost 0 bases, leaving 5 bases of the junction unmatched. CDR1 is SGHRS, CDR2 YFSETQ, per germline. The CDR3 runs 14 residues.

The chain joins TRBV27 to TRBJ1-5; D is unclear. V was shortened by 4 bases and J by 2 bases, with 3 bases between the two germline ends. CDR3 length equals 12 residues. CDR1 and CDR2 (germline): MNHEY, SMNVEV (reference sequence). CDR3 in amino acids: CASSSGNQPQHF. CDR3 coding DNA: TGTGCCAGCAGTTCCGGCAATCAGCCCCAGCATTTT.

CDR3 amino acids: CASTPTGSGIQRVGANVLTF. CDR3 DNA sequence: TGCGCCAGCACCCCAACGGGATCGGGCATCCAGCGTGTGGGGGCCAACGTCCTGACTTTC. The rearrangement links TRBV5-1 to TRBJ2-6; TRBD2 is a possible D gene (5 bases). Trimming took 6 bases from V and 4 from J, leaving 29 bases between them. The CDR3 runs to 20 residues. CDR1 is SGHRS, CDR2 YFSETQ, per germline.

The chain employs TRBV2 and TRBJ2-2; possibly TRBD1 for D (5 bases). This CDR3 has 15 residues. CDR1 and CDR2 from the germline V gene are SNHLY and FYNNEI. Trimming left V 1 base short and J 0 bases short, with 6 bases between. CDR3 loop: CASSEVQANTGELFF. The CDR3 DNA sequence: TGTGCCAGCAGTGAAGTACAGGCGAACACCGGGGAGCTGTTTTTT. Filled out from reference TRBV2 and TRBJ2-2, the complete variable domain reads EPEVTQTPSHQVTQMGQEVILRCVPISNHLYFYWYRQILGQKVEFLVSFYNNEISEKSEIFDDQFSVERPDGSNFTLKIRSTKLEDSAMYFCASSEVQANTGELFFGEGSRLTVL.

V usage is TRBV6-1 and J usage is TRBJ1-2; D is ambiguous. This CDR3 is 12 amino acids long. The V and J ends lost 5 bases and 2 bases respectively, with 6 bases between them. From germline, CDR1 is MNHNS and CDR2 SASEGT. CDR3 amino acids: CASSPGNYGYTF. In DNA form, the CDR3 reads TGTGCCAGCAGTCCCGGGAACTATGGCTACACCTTC.

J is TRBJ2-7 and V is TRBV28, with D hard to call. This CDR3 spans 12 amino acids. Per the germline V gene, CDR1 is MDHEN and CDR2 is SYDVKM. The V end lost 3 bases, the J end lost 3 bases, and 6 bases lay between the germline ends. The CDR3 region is CASSLRYYEQYF. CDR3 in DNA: TGTGCCAGCAGTTTGCGGTACTACGAGCAGTACTTC. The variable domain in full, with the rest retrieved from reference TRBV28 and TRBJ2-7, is DVKVTQSSRYLVKRTGEKVFLECVQDMDHENMFWYRQDPGLGLRLIYFSYDVKMKEKGDIPEGYSVSREKKERFSLILESASTNQTSMYLCASSLRYYEQYFGPGTRLTVT.

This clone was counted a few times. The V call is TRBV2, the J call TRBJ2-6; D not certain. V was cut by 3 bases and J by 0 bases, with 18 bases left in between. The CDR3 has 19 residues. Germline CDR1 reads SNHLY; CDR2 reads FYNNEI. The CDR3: CASSDWLADFSSGANVLTF. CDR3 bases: TGTGCCAGCAGTGACTGGTTGGCCGACTTTAGCTCTGGGGCCAACGTCCTGACTTTC.

In DNA, the CDR3 is TGTGCCAGCAGCTTAGAGATCAGGGTTAACTATGGCTACACCTTC. Its translation is CASSLEIRVNYGYTF. V and J are TRBV11-2 and TRBJ1-2, with D perhaps matching TRBD1 (5 bases). The CDR3 length is 15 residues. The germline V gene has CDR1 SGHAT and CDR2 FQNNGV. V lost 0 bases and J lost 1, with 9 bases in between.

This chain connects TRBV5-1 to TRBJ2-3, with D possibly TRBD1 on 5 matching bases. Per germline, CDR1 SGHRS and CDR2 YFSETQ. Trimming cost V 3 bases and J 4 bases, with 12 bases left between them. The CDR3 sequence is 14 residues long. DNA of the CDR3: TGCGCCAGCAGCTCGCCCTCAGGGTCAGATACGCAGTATTTT. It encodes CASSSPSGSDTQYF.

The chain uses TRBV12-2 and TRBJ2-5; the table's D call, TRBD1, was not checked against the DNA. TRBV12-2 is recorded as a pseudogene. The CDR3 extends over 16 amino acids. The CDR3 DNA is TGTGCAAGTCTCACTCGGGGCAGGGGGCATGTAGAGACCCAGTACTTC. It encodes CASLTRGRGHVETQYF.

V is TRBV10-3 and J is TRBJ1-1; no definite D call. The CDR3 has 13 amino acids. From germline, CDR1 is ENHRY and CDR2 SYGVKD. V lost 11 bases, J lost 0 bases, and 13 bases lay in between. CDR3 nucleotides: TGTGCCGCTAGGCACGAATTGAACACTGAAGCTTTCTTT. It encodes CAARHELNTEAFF.

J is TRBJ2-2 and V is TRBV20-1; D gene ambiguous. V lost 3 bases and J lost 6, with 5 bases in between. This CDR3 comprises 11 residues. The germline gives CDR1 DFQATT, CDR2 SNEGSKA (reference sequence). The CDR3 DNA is TGCAGTGCTAGTCGTGCCGGGGAGCTGTTTTTT. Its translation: CSASRAGELFF.